This T cell receptor (beta chain) was identified during a study of T cells after posttransplantation cyclophosphamide. The data were produced by immunoSEQ multiplex PCR, yet TCRdb's version contains in-frame clones alone and is incomplete. The sample has around 30,000 clones, roughly 88% seen once. On the day of bone marrow donation, the related graft donor provided peripheral blood. Trimming shortened V by 1 base and J by 5 bases, and 16 bases separated the two germline ends. This CDR3 is built from 16 residues. Per germline, CDR1 SGHDN and CDR2 FVKESK. Sequencing input: PBMCs. This sequence joins TRBV14 and TRBJ2-3, with D maybe TRBD1 (5 bases). This receptor was taken from a man in his fifties or sixties. DNA for the CDR3: TGTGCCAGCAGCCAAGGAATTGGAGCAGGGCGAGATACGCAGTATTTT. Protein sequence: CASSQGIGAGRDTQYF.